The 31 T cell receptor beta chains presented below share a single source sample, sequenced in a study of blood T cells in healthy people across ages. PCR was performed a second time for about 7 to 11 cycles using a sample-barcoded 5' primer and a J-beta primer mix. TCRdb reprocessed the 5' RACE reads with MiXCR, giving one entry per CDR3 protein. The table records just over 1 million distinct CDR3 sequences, roughly 45% of them present only once. Sequenced: blood. The receptors originated from a woman in her sixties or seventies in good health.

The table lists this clonotype with a count of one. This chain links TRBV11-2 with TRBJ1-1, with D unclear. Trimming removed 4 bases from V and 1 base from J, with 10 bases in between. There are 14 residues in the CDR3. Germline CDR1 SGHAT, CDR2 FQNNGV. CDR3 region: CASSSAQGNTEAFF. The CDR3 DNA is TGTGCCAGCAGCTCCGCTCAAGGGAACACTGAAGCTTTCTTT.

This clonotype was seen a few times. The chain employs TRBV9 and TRBJ2-1; a weak D match, TRBD2 (5 bases). Germline assignment: CDR1 SGDLS and CDR2 YYNGEE. Trimming removed 5 bases from V and 6 bases from J, with 12 bases in between. This CDR3 spans 13 amino acids. CDR3 residues: CASSFGGSNEQFF. CDR3 coding DNA: TGTGCCAGCAGTTTCGGAGGCAGCAATGAGCAGTTCTTC.

This clonotype turned up a few times. V usage is TRBV3-1 and J usage is TRBJ2-7, with 11 positions matching TRBD2. This CDR3 region has 14 residues. CDR1 and CDR2 from the germline V gene are LGHDT and YNNKEL (reference sequence). The J segment lost 4 bases and the V segment lost 8 bases, leaving 7 bases of the junction unmatched. The CDR3: CASATTSGIYEQYF. In nucleotides, the CDR3 is TGTGCCAGCGCCACGACTAGCGGGATATACGAGCAGTACTTC.

The table lists this clonotype with many counts. The V and J genes are TRBV7-2 and TRBJ2-7; 7 nucleotides line up with TRBD2. V was clipped by 1 base and J by 3 bases; unmatched bases: 6. The germline CDR1 and CDR2 sequences are SGHTA and FQGNSA. This CDR3 is 15 amino acids long. The CDR3 is CASSLEWGLNYEQYF. CDR3 nucleotides: TGTGCCAGCAGCTTAGAATGGGGACTAAACTACGAGCAGTACTTC.

This rearrangement joins TRBV20-1 to TRBJ1-2, with TRBD1 identical over 12 bases. V was pared by 0 bases and J by 7 bases, with 6 bases of the junction left unmatched. Germline values: CDR1 DFQATT, CDR2 SNEGSKA (reference sequence). The CDR3 runs 15 residues. This CDR3 reads CSARDRGQGAPGYTF. CDR3 bases: TGCAGTGCTAGAGATCGGGGACAGGGGGCGCCTGGCTACACCTTC.

This clonotype has at least ten counts. V is TRBV20-1 and J is TRBJ1-1, with D perhaps TRBD1 (6 bases). Germline CDR1 reads DFQATT; CDR2 reads SNEGSKA (reference sequence). The CDR3 totals 11 residues. V was shortened by 0 bases and J by 11 bases, with 10 bases between the two germline ends. The CDR3 loop is CSARDTGAAFF. CDR3 nucleotide sequence: TGCAGTGCTAGAGATACGGGGGCGGCTTTCTTT.

The chain is built from TRBV20-1 and TRBJ1-2; possibly TRBD1 for D (6 bases). Between the trimmed V and J ends, which lost 4 bases and 2 bases, there was a span of 11 bases. The CDR3 consists of 13 residues. From germline, CDR1 is DFQATT and CDR2 SNEGSKA (reference sequence). The CDR3: CSAIQGINYGYTF. In DNA form, the CDR3 reads TGCAGTGCTATACAGGGAATAAACTATGGCTACACCTTC.

The CDR3 nucleotides read TGTGCCACCAGCAGAGAGGACAGGGCCACCTACGAGCAGTACTTC. It translates to CATSREDRATYEQYF. The V and J genes are TRBV15 and TRBJ2-7; 8 bases fit TRBD1. Trimming removed 0 bases from V and 2 bases from J; junction bases left unmatched: 3. Germline V gene sequence: CDR1 LNHNV, CDR2 YYDKDF (reference sequence). This CDR3 has 15 amino acids.

This clonotype appeared a few times. At one boundary the junction diverges from the germline segment, which might be a read error. The genes are TRBV4-2 and TRBJ2-3; 7 nucleotides align to TRBD2. The germline gives CDR1 LGHNA, CDR2 YNFKEQ. CDR3 length: 16 residues. The CDR3 loop reads CASTQLRGEGTDTQYF. CDR3 in DNA: TGTGCCAGCACCCAACTCCGGGGGGAAGGCACAGATACGCAGTATTTT.

The rearrangement links TRBV5-1 to TRBJ2-1; TRBD2 agrees at 10 bases. Germline values: CDR1 SGHRS, CDR2 YFSETQ. This CDR3 spans 14 amino acids. V lost 2 bases, J lost 7 bases, and 3 bases stayed unmatched. The chain's CDR3 is CASSLTSGKNEQFF. The CDR3 nucleotides are TGCGCCAGCAGCTTAACTAGCGGGAAGAATGAGCAGTTCTTC.

Worth noting for this clonotype: Since no conserved phenylalanine or tryptophan closes the CDR3, a read error is the likely cause. The DNA is left out, because the CDR3 cannot be placed on it with certainty; the CDR3 is given as TCRdb lists it. The gene calls are TRBV30 and TRBJ2-5; the table's D call, TRBD1, has no DNA check behind it. CDR1 is GTSNPN, CDR2 SVGIG, per germline (reference sequence). The CDR3 has 14 residues if both end residues are counted. The CDR3 spells CAWSSSGFGYTFGS.

The rearrangement joins TRBV4-2 to TRBJ2-3; D possibly matches TRBD1 or TRBD2 (6 bases each). The CDR3 sequence is 17 residues long. The germline V and J ends were trimmed by 0 bases and 3 bases, with 16 bases remaining between them. Germline CDR1 LGHNA, CDR2 YNFKEQ. CDR3 amino acids: CASSQDPGGWITDTQYF. In DNA form, the CDR3 reads TGTGCCAGCAGCCAAGACCCCGGGGGCTGGATTACAGATACGCAGTATTTT.

This chain links TRBV24-1 with TRBJ2-4; D is unresolved. Matching the DNA end better, TRBJ2-7 makes the J call doubtful. CDR1 KGHDR and CDR2 SFDVKD come from the germline V gene. The CDR3 totals 13 residues. The CDR3 coding sequence is TGTGCCACCAGTGATTTGGGCGCCCACGAGCAGTACTTC. The encoded protein is CATSDLGAHEQYF.

The chain links TRBV9 to TRBJ2-6; the D gene is possibly TRBD1 (5 bases). The CDR3 spans 18 residues. Germline lookup yields CDR1 SGDLS and CDR2 YYNGEE. Between the trimmed V and J ends, which lost 0 bases and 0 bases, there was a span of 13 bases. This chain's CDR3 is CASSVERTGDSGANVLTF. In nucleotides, the CDR3 is TGTGCCAGCAGCGTAGAAAGAACAGGCGACTCTGGGGCCAACGTCCTGACTTTC.

The chain couples TRBV10-3 to TRBJ1-5; D not certain. This CDR3 contains 13 residues. Germline CDR1 reads ENHRY; CDR2 reads SYGVKD. Trimming took off 10 bases at V and 0 bases at J, with 10 bases between the two ends. CDR3 DNA: TGTGCCAGTCAGGATTTTAGCAATCAGCCCCAGCATTTT. Amino acid sequence: CASQDFSNQPQHF.

The CDR3 reads CASSLGQGYATF. The CDR3, as DNA: TGTGCCAGCAGCCTGGGACAGGGGTATGCCACCTTC. This chain connects TRBV7-9 to TRBJ1-2; TRBD1 matches at 10 bases. The CDR3 has 12 residues. J gave up 13 bases and V 5 bases, and 7 bases lay outside the gene matches. Germline loops: CDR1 SEHNR, CDR2 FQNEAQ (reference sequence). The full variable domain, with the rest looked up from reference TRBV7-9 and TRBJ1-2, is DTGVSQNPRHKITKRGQNVTFRCDPISEHNRLYWYRQTLGQGPEFLTYFQNEAQLEKSRLLSDRFSAERPKGSFSTLEIQRTEQGDSAMYLCASSLGQGYATFGSGTRLTVV.

This chain connects TRBV20-1 to TRBJ2-5, with D possibly being TRBD1 or TRBD2 (5 bases each). V was pared by 1 base and J by 11 bases, with 14 bases between. Germline V gene lookup returns CDR1 DFQATT and CDR2 SNEGSKA (reference sequence). The CDR3 length is 12 residues. The CDR3: CSARGSLGEQYF. In nucleotides, the CDR3 is TGCAGTGCTAGAGGTAGCTTGGGGGAGCAGTACTTC.

This chain joins TRBV9 and TRBJ2-1; tentatively, D is TRBD2 (6 bases). Germline loops: CDR1 SGDLS, CDR2 YYNGEE. The CDR3 is 16 residues long. Trimming shortened V by 0 bases and J by 2 bases, and 12 bases separated the two germline ends. This CDR3 reads CASSVGAGATYNEQFF. CDR3 bases: TGTGCCAGCAGCGTAGGAGCGGGCGCGACCTACAATGAGCAGTTCTTC.

The rearrangement links TRBV20-1 to TRBJ2-5; D ambiguous. The DNA matches TRBJ2-7 better at its end, which makes the J call doubtful. The germline CDR1 and CDR2 sequences are DFQATT and SNEGSKA (reference sequence). The CDR3 is made up of 11 amino acids. DNA of the CDR3: TGCAGTGCTAGAAGGGACTACGAGCAGTACGTC. It translates to CSARRDYEQYV.

The chain carries TRBV7-3 and TRBJ1-1, with D unresolved. Germline V gene sequence: CDR1 SGHTA, CDR2 FQGTGA. V dropped 5 bases and J dropped 4 bases, with 14 bases sitting between them. There are 14 residues in the CDR3. The CDR3 reads CASSPGLGGTEAFF. The CDR3 bases are TGTGCCAGCAGCCCCGGGCTTGGCGGCACTGAAGCTTTCTTT.

Only a few counts were recorded for this clonotype. The CDR3 DNA is TGTGCCAGCAGTGAAGGGGTAGGCTATGAGCAGTTCTTC. Its protein product is CASSEGVGYEQFF. The rearrangement joins TRBV2 to TRBJ2-1, with D unclear. V lost 1 base, J lost 8 bases, and 9 bases lay in between. From germline, CDR1 is SNHLY and CDR2 FYNNEI. This CDR3 spans 13 amino acids. Complete variable domain (other parts from reference TRBV2 and TRBJ2-1): EPEVTQTPSHQVTQMGQEVILRCVPISNHLYFYWYRQILGQKVEFLVSFYNNEISEKSEIFDDQFSVERPDGSNFTLKIRSTKLEDSAMYFCASSEGVGYEQFFGPGTRLTVL.

V gene TRBV4-2 combines with J gene TRBJ1-5, with D perhaps TRBD1 (6 bases). V lost 4 bases, J lost 2 bases, and 15 bases lay in between. This CDR3 contains 16 residues. CDR1 and CDR2 from the germline V gene are LGHNA and YNFKEQ. In DNA, the CDR3 is TGTGCCAGCAGCCCCTATGGCGGGGGCCGCAATCAGCCCCAGCATTTT. The encoded protein is CASSPYGGGRNQPQHF.

This chain uses TRBV5-8 with TRBJ1-1; no clear D. The CDR3 loop spans 12 amino acids. The V end was cut by 4 bases, the J end by 6 bases, with 10 bases between. Germline CDR1 SGHTS, CDR2 YDEGEE. The CDR3 region has the DNA TGTGCCAGCAGCCGCCGAGCCGCTGAAGCTTTCTTT. This translates into CASSRRAAEAFF. The full variable domain, completed using reference TRBV5-8 and TRBJ1-1, is EAGVTQSPTHLIKTRGQQATLRCSPISGHTSVYWYQQALGLGLQFLLWYDEGEERNRGNFPPRFSGRQFPNYSSELNVNALELEDSALYLCASSRRAAEAFFGQGTRLTVV.

This CDR3 reads CASSLTDKERRQYF. DNA of the CDR3: TGTGCCAGCAGCTTAACGGATAAGGAACGGCGGCAGTACTTC. V gene TRBV7-9 combines with J gene TRBJ2-5; no definite D call. Germline V gives CDR1 SEHNR, CDR2 FQNEAQ (reference sequence). V lost 2 bases and J lost 11, with 18 bases in between. This CDR3 spans 14 amino acids.

The V call is TRBV12-3 or TRBV12-4, the J call TRBJ2-5; 10 bases agree with TRBD2. The CDR3 loop spans 18 amino acids. Trimming cost V 2 bases and J 4 bases; bases outside gene matches: 13. The CDR3 DNA is TGTGCCAGCAGTTTAAGGGCGTCTAGCGGGGGTTTCGGAGAGACCCAGTACTTC. Its protein is CASSLRASSGGFGETQYF.

The V gene is TRBV12-3 or TRBV12-4, the J gene TRBJ2-3; 10 bases line up with TRBD2. The trim removed 4 bases at V and 2 bases at J, leaving 6 bases unmatched. This CDR3 has 16 amino acids. CDR3 amino acids: CASSSNSGRPTDTQYF. CDR3 nucleotides: TGTGCCAGCAGTTCTAATAGCGGGAGGCCCACAGATACGCAGTATTTT.

This clonotype occurred many times. The rearrangement links TRBV18 to TRBJ2-7, with 10 nucleotides matching TRBD1. The CDR3 consists of 14 residues. V was pared by 8 bases and J by 4 bases, with 8 bases of the junction left unmatched. Germline CDR1 is KGHSH and CDR2 is LQKENI. The CDR3 here is CASSPGQGLYEQYF. CDR3 nucleotide sequence: TGTGCCAGCAGTCCGGGACAGGGGCTTTACGAGCAGTACTTC.

The chain is built from TRBV9 and TRBJ2-2; TRBD2 aligns across 7 bases. Looked up from germline, CDR1 is SGDLS and CDR2 is YYNGEE. The trim removed 4 bases at V and 4 bases at J, leaving 10 bases unmatched. The CDR3 covers 16 residues. Here the CDR3 DNA reads TGTGCCAGCAGCCCCCCCTCTAGCGGACCCACCGGGGAGCTGTTTTTT. This sequence encodes CASSPPSSGPTGELFF.

The chain has TRBV5-1 and TRBJ2-5; 10 nucleotides match TRBD1. The germline CDR1 and CDR2 sequences are SGHRS and YFSETQ. This CDR3 comprises 14 residues. The junction had 5 bases not matched to a gene; V was cut back by 6 bases and J by 3 bases. CDR3 sequence reads: CASNKGQGKETQYF. CDR3 DNA sequence: TGCGCCAGCAATAAGGGACAGGGGAAAGAGACCCAGTACTTC.

In this sample, this clonotype turned up a few times. DNA of the CDR3: TGCAGTGCTCCCAGCGGTCTAGCCAAAAACATTCAGTACTTC. Residues: CSAPSGLAKNIQYF. The rearrangement links TRBV20-1 to TRBJ2-4; D may be TRBD2 (5 bases). V was trimmed by 5 bases and J by 0 bases, leaving 11 bases between them. This CDR3 has 14 amino acids. Germline V gene lookup returns CDR1 DFQATT and CDR2 SNEGSKA (reference sequence).

V is TRBV28 and J is TRBJ2-4, with TRBD1 matching 8 bases. The J segment lost 13 bases and the V segment lost 6 bases, leaving 14 bases of the junction unmatched. The CDR3 is made up of 14 amino acids. The germline V gene has CDR1 MDHEN and CDR2 SYDVKM. The CDR3 sequence is CASRTQGGSYKQYF. CDR3 sequence (DNA): TGTGCCAGCAGAACACAGGGGGGCTCCTACAAGCAGTACTTC.